This TCR beta chain was recovered during a study of response to subunit inactivated influenza vaccine. Study-level points and caveats: The authors put forward the suggestion that each seasonal influenza vaccination may bring in only a limited number of new T cells.

A single record per CDR3 protein comes from TCRdb applying MiXCR to the RT-PCR reads. This sample has around 490,000 distinct CDR3 sequences, with 6.5% to 8% found just once. This clonotype was counted ten times or more. The antigen is unknown. The CDR3 has 12 residues. The V and J ends lost 4 bases and 4 bases respectively, with 7 bases between them. Per the germline V gene, CDR1 is SNHLY and CDR2 is FYNNEI. This chain joins TRBV2 and TRBJ1-1, with no clear D. The receptor comes from a man between 50 and 75 years old who received an inactivated influenza vaccine. The sequences come from PBMCs from blood, collected about 24 months after vaccination. CDR3 amino acids: CASSAWGTEAFF. In DNA form, the CDR3 reads TGTGCCAGCAGTGCCTGGGGCACTGAAGCTTTCTTT.